This TCR beta chain was identified during a study of early T cells in non-severe SARS-CoV-2 infection. Germline-derived CDR1 and CDR2 are SGHAT and FQNNGV. V was trimmed by 3 bases and J by 7 bases, leaving 12 bases between them. CDR3 length: 13 residues. This clonotype appeared a few times. Unique molecular identifiers were added to individual cDNA molecules. TCRdb called the 5' RACE reads again in MiXCR, with one record for every CDR3 protein. This repertoire shows 63,000 or so distinct CDR3 sequences, 12% found once; its top ten account for 6% to 7%. The clonotype comes from an adult who was a healthcare worker with PCR-confirmed SARS-CoV-2 infection or an uninfected control (not recorded which). Material for sequencing was whole blood. The J gene is TRBJ1-1, the V gene TRBV11-2; D unclear. CDR3 bases: TGTGCCAGCAGCTTCTCCGGGCGGAGTGAAGCTTTCTTT. It yields the protein CASSFSGRSEAFF.